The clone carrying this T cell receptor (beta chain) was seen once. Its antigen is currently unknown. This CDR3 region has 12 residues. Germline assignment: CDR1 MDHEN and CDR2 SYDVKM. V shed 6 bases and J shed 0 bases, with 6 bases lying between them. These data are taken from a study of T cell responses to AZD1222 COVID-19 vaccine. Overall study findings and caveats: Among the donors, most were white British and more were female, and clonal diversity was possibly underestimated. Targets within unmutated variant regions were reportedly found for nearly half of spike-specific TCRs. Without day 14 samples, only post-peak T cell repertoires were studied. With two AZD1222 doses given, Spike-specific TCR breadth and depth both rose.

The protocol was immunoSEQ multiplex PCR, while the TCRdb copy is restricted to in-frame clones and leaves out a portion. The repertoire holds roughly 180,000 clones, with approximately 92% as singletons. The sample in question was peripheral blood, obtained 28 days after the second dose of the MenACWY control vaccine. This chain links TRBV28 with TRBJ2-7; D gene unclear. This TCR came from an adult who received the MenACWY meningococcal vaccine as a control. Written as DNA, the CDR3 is TGTGCCAGCAGGGGAAACTCCTACGAGCAGTACTTC. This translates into CASRGNSYEQYF. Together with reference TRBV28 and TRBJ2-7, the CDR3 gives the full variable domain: DVKVTQSSRYLVKRTGEKVFLECVQDMDHENMFWYRQDPGLGLRLIYFSYDVKMKEKGDIPEGYSVSREKKERFSLILESASTNQTSMYLCASRGNSYEQYFGPGTRLTVT.